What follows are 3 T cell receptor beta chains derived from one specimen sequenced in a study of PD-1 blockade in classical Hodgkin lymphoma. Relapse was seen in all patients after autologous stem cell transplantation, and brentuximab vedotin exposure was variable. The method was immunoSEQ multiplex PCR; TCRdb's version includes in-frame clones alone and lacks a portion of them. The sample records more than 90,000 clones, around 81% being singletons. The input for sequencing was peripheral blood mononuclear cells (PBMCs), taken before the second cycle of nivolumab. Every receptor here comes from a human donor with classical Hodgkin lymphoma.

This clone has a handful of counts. The CDR3 nucleotides read TGTGCCACCAGCAGAGGAGGGGGCTATGGCTACACCTTC. This gives the protein CATSRGGGYGYTF. The chain recombines TRBV15 with TRBJ1-2; a possible D gene is TRBD1 (6 bases). The CDR3 is 13 residues long. V was clipped by 1 base and J by 4 bases, with 7 bases between them. CDR1 is LNHNV, CDR2 YYDKDF, per germline (reference sequence).

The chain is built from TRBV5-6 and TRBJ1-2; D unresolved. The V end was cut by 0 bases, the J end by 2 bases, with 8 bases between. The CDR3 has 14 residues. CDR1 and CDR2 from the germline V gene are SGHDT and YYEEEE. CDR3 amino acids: CASSLVGRNYGYTF. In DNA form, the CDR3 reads TGTGCCAGCAGCTTGGTCGGCCGGAACTATGGCTACACCTTC.

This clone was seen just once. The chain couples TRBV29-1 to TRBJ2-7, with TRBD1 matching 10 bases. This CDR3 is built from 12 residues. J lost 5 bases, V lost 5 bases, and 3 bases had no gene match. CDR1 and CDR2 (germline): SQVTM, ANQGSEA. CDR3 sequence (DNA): TGCAGCGTTTCGACAGGGGGCCACGAGCAGTACTTC. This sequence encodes CSVSTGGHEQYF.